Included here is one T cell receptor beta chain sequence, with context. As yet, its antigen is unknown. The data derive from a study of response to subunit inactivated influenza vaccine. TCRdb reprocessed the RT-PCR reads via MiXCR and lists one record per CDR3 protein. The sample has 550,000 to 600,000 distinct CDR3 sequences, 10% to 15% seen once. Germline values: CDR1 KGHSH, CDR2 LQKENI. Trimming stripped 5 bases from V and 2 bases from J, with 19 bases between. This CDR3 spans 17 amino acids. Notes on the study in general: The authors proposed limited new T cell recruitment per seasonal influenza vaccination.

The TCR comes from a man aged 45-65 years who received an inactivated influenza vaccine. The sample in question was PBMCs from blood, obtained on the day of vaccination. The chain couples TRBV18 to TRBJ2-1, with TRBD1 as a possible D gene (6 bases). CDR3 DNA sequence: TGTGCCAGCTCAACGCGGGTTACAGGGTTGGCCTACAATGAGCAGTTCTTC. Translation: CASSTRVTGLAYNEQFF.